This TCR beta chain was captured in a study of blood T cell repertoires in COVID-19. Under the authors' procedure: By means of reference gene primer amplification, nucleated cell counts were estimated. Profiling relied on immunoSEQ multiplex PCR, and the TCRdb table lists in-frame clones only, not all of them. Clonal size and the V and J genes are those of that table, whereas D and trimming came from the DNA. The profile shows roughly 190,000 clones, 82% of them singletons. Patients in Seattle were enrolled during active infection, then followed longitudinally. V was pared by 6 bases and J by 4 bases, with 15 bases between. CDR1 MDHEN and CDR2 SYDVKM come from the germline V gene. The CDR3 contains 14 residues.

V and J are TRBV28 and TRBJ1-2, with a possible D match to TRBD1 (6 bases). This clonotype was obtained from a woman aged 60-75 years with COVID-19, enrolled during active disease. The sequenced material came from peripheral blood. The CDR3 here is CASSLPRQVYGYTF. In nucleotides, the CDR3 is TGTGCCAGCAGCCTCCCTAGACAGGTCTATGGCTACACCTTC.